The 7 T cell receptor beta chains listed next were all sequenced from one sample in a study of breast tumors, draining lymph nodes, adjacent tissues. TCRdb reprocessed the multiplex PCR reads via MiXCR and lists one record per CDR3 protein. The sample records some 120,000 distinct CDR3 sequences, approximately 22% being singletons. Axillary draining lymph nodes of breast cancer patients supplied the node samples. The sample comprised axillary lymph node tissue. These receptors were collected from a female donor with breast cancer. Some clones in this sample may be carry-over from other donors' samples.

This clonotype was observed many times. The V call is TRBV4-2, the J call TRBJ2-7, with 7 bases matching TRBD1. The V segment lost 1 base and the J segment 2 bases; nucleotides outside the gene matches: 5. Germline V gives CDR1 LGHNA, CDR2 YNFKEQ. This CDR3 has 15 amino acids. The CDR3 coding sequence is TGTGCCAGCAGCCAAGTCTGGACAGGACCCTACGAGCAGTACTTC. This encodes CASSQVWTGPYEQYF.

This clonotype was counted many times. J is TRBJ1-2 and V is TRBV5-1; 12 bases line up with TRBD1. With 4 bases clipped from V and 8 bases from J, the junction kept 9 bases outside the gene matches. This CDR3 contains 15 residues. The germline CDR1 and CDR2 sequences are SGHRS and YFSETQ. CDR3 loop: CASSPGDRGPGGYTF. The CDR3, as DNA: TGCGCCAGCAGCCCTGGGGACAGGGGGCCTGGGGGCTACACCTTC.

This clonotype occurred many times. J is TRBJ2-3 and V is TRBV9; 10 bases are shared with TRBD2. The germline V gene encodes CDR1 SGDLS and CDR2 YYNGEE. The J segment lost 3 bases and the V segment lost 3 bases, leaving 4 bases of the junction unmatched. The CDR3 is 15 residues long. The CDR3 sequence is CASSASGSITDTQYF. The CDR3, as DNA: TGTGCCAGCAGCGCTAGCGGGAGTATAACAGATACGCAGTATTTT.

The table lists this clonotype with many counts. This chain uses TRBV6-1 with TRBJ2-1; TRBD2 aligns across 9 bases. Per germline, CDR1 MNHNS and CDR2 SASEGT. V lost 4 bases, J lost 8 bases, and 12 bases stayed unmatched. This CDR3 region has 16 residues. The CDR3 DNA is TGTGCCAGCAGTGGGGGGGTGCTAGCGGGAAGAGATGAGCAGTTCTTC. Its translation is CASSGGVLAGRDEQFF.

This clonotype appeared many times. CDR3 coding DNA: TGTGCCAGCAGCTTCGCCCCAAGACTAGCGGGAGGTTACGAGCAGTACTTC. It is translated as CASSFAPRLAGGYEQYF. The chain combines TRBV11-2 with TRBJ2-7, with TRBD2 matching over 13 bases. Unmatched junction bases numbered 9, after V lost 3 bases and J lost 4 bases. The germline V gene encodes CDR1 SGHAT and CDR2 FQNNGV. This CDR3 is built from 17 residues.

This clonotype was recorded at least ten times. The chain is built from TRBV7-2 and TRBJ2-7, with 11 bases fitting TRBD2. From germline, CDR1 is SGHTA and CDR2 FQGNSA. Losses at the gene ends were 0 bases for V and 3 bases for J; bases not matched to a gene: 7. CDR3 size: 17 residues. The CDR3 DNA reads as TGTGCCAGCAGCTTAGCCCCTACTAGCGGGAGTATCTACGAGCAGTACTTC. Translated, it gives CASSLAPTSGSIYEQYF.

In its sample, this clonotype was seen many times. The gene calls are TRBV5-1 and TRBJ2-1; D may be TRBD1 (6 bases). V lost 0 bases to trimming and J lost 8 bases, with 15 bases between them. Germline values: CDR1 SGHRS, CDR2 YFSETQ. The CDR3 spans 15 residues. The CDR3 protein is CASSLGQGPVDEQFF. In DNA form, the CDR3 reads TGCGCCAGCAGCTTGGGGCAGGGGCCAGTAGATGAGCAGTTCTTC.